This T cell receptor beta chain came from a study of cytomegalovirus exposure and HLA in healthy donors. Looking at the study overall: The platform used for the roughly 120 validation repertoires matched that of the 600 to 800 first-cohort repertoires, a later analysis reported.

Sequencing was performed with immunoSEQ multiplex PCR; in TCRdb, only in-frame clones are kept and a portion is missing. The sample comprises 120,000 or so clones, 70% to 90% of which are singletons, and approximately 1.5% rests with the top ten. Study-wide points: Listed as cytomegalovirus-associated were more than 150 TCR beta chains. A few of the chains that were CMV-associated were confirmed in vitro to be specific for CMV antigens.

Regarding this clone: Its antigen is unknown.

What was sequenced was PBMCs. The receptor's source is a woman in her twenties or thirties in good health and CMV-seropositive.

CDR3 protein: CASSPHGTSGLPGTDTQYF. In nucleotides, the CDR3 is TGTGCCAGCTCACCCCACGGAACTAGCGGACTCCCGGGAACAGATACGCAGTATTTT. The genes are TRBV18 and TRBJ2-3, with TRBD2 matching 8 bases. V trimming: 3 bases; J trimming: 3 bases; junction bases outside the gene matches: 17. This CDR3 is 19 amino acids long. From germline, CDR1 is KGHSH and CDR2 LQKENI.